This TCR beta chain was identified during a study of CD8+CD57+ T cells in acquired aplastic anemia. Turning to the study itself: Sorted CD4+ and CD8+ cells gave an average of about 3 ug of DNA. Healthy donor sequencing depth: 9.5 million to 10.8 million CD4+, 11 million to 14 million CD8+ reads. Study-wide findings and caveats: Between patients and controls, about 30 CD8+ CDR3 sequences were found in common.

The study profiled TCR beta VDJ and CDR3 using genomic DNA as template. TCRdb called the reads again in MiXCR, with one record for every CDR3 protein. This repertoire shows around 400,000 distinct CDR3 sequences, 65% to 80% found once; its top ten account for approximately 4%. V was cut by 4 bases and J by 11 bases, with 18 bases left in between. Germline lookup yields CDR1 DFQATT and CDR2 SNEGSKA (reference sequence). This CDR3 is built from 13 residues. Remarks on this clonotype: Its target is not known.

The chain carries TRBV20-1 and TRBJ1-5; D is undetermined. The specimen sequenced was sorted CD4+, CD8+, or CD8+CD57+ T cells (not recorded which) from PBMCs. The origin of this receptor is a human donor in good health, serving as a control. The CDR3 DNA sequence: TGCAGTGCTATTGGCAGAGTAGTAACTGCCCAGCATTTT. Its translation is CSAIGRVVTAQHF.